This T cell receptor beta chain was sequenced for a study of blood T cell repertoires in COVID-19. Seattle enrolled patients during active infection and tracked them longitudinally. This CDR3 contains 16 residues. Germline assignment: CDR1 KGHSH and CDR2 LQKENI. V lost 3 bases, J lost 4 bases, and 2 bases stayed unmatched. This clone occurred once. The sample has other DNA sequences that encode this CDR3 too. Assay used: immunoSEQ multiplex PCR; TCRdb lists only in-frame clones, some missing. There are fewer than 200,000 clones in the sample; over 80% occur only once, and roughly 7.1% lies in the top ten.

This receptor was identified in an older woman with COVID-19, enrolled during active disease. Sample: peripheral blood. V is TRBV18 and J is TRBJ2-3; 15 positions match TRBD2. CDR3 nucleotide sequence: TGTGCCAGCTCACCCGGACTAGCGGGAGGGCCAGATACGCAGTATTTT. As protein: CASSPGLAGGPDTQYF.